This passage covers 28 T cell receptor beta chains from one sample sequenced in a study of cytomegalovirus exposure and HLA in healthy donors. The PCR ran on 60 Vbeta and 13 Jbeta primers. Libraries were prepared by immunoSEQ multiplex PCR; TCRdb keeps only in-frame clonotypes and omits some of them. Counted here are around 170,000 clones, 60% to 85% occurring once; the ten biggest clones make up 7%. The sequenced material came from PBMCs. Every receptor here comes from a woman aged 40-49 years in good health and CMV-seropositive.

This chain joins TRBV5-4 and TRBJ1-1; D is possibly TRBD1 (5 bases). The germline V gene encodes CDR1 SGHNT and CDR2 YYREEE (reference sequence). This CDR3 is 14 amino acids long. The ends were cut back, 1 base at V and 5 bases at J, with 12 bases in the middle. CDR3 bases: TGTGCCAGCAGCTTGTGGCAGGGTCGAACTGAAGCTTTCTTT. Translated: CASSLWQGRTEAFF. Looking up the rest from reference TRBV5-4 and TRBJ1-1 gives the full variable domain: ETGVTQSPTHLIKTRGQQVTLRCSSQSGHNTVSWYQQALGQGPQFIFQYYREEENGRGNFPPRFSGLQFPNYSSELNVNALELDDSALYLCASSLWQGRTEAFFGQGTRLTVV.

V gene TRBV4-2 combines with J gene TRBJ2-2, with 10 nucleotides matching TRBD2. V shed 1 base, J shed 3 bases, and the junction held 2 bases outside the gene matches. This CDR3 contains 16 residues. CDR1 and CDR2 from the germline V gene are LGHNA and YNFKEQ. The CDR3 DNA reads TGTGCCAGCAGCCAAGGACTAGCGGGCCACACCGGGGAGCTGTTTTTT. This translates into CASSQGLAGHTGELFF.

CDR3 nucleotides: TGTGCCAGCAGTCTCAACCCCCCGGGGTATGGCTACACCTTC. As protein: CASSLNPPGYGYTF. The V gene is TRBV7-2, the J gene TRBJ1-2; D not resolved. Germline V gene lookup returns CDR1 SGHTA and CDR2 FQGNSA. V was clipped by 6 bases and J by 5 bases, with 16 bases between them. The CDR3 loop spans 14 amino acids.

V usage is TRBV19 and J usage is TRBJ2-3, with a tentative D call TRBD2 (5 bases). V lost 6 bases and J 4 bases, leaving 11 bases between the germline ends. CDR3 length: 13 residues. In germline, CDR1 is LNHDA, CDR2 SQIVND (reference sequence). Here the CDR3 reads CASRDRGADTQYF. The CDR3 coding sequence is TGTGCCAGTAGGGATCGGGGTGCAGATACGCAGTATTTT.

V and J are TRBV25-1 and TRBJ1-1; the match to TRBD1 covers 7 bases. The CDR3 runs 13 residues. V lost 5 bases and J lost 4; bases outside the gene matches: 4. The germline V gene encodes CDR1 MGHDK and CDR2 SYGVNS. The CDR3 sequence: CASSWDSGTEAFF. The CDR3, as DNA: TGTGCCAGCAGTTGGGACAGCGGCACTGAAGCTTTCTTT.

This clone was detected only a few times. The rearrangement joins TRBV6-5 to TRBJ1-2; weak D call: TRBD1 (6 bases). V lost 2 bases to trimming and J lost 6 bases, with 19 bases between them. Germline CDR1 and CDR2: MNHEY and SVGAGI. The CDR3 totals 16 residues. The CDR3 DNA sequence: TGTGCCAGCAGTTACATCTTCCTGGACAGTCTTAATGGCTACACCTTC. This gives the protein CASSYIFLDSLNGYTF.

V is TRBV5-1 and J is TRBJ1-2; the match to TRBD1 covers 8 bases. Germline-derived CDR1 and CDR2 are SGHRS and YFSETQ. V trimming: 4 bases; J trimming: 1 base; junction bases outside the gene matches: 3. The CDR3 has 14 amino acids. In nucleotides, the CDR3 is TGCGCCAGCAGCGCGACAGGGGATAACTATGGCTACACCTTC. It yields the protein CASSATGDNYGYTF. Full variable domain (missing parts from reference TRBV5-1 and TRBJ1-2): KAGVTQTPRYLIKTRGQQVTLSCSPISGHRSVSWYQQTPGQGLQFLFEYFSETQRNKGNFPGRFSGRQFSNSRSEMNVSTLELGDSALYLCASSATGDNYGYTFGSGTRLTVV.

V gene TRBV19 combines with J gene TRBJ1-2; the D gene is possibly TRBD1 (6 bases). Germline loops: CDR1 LNHDA, CDR2 SQIVND (reference sequence). This CDR3 is built from 15 residues. The V and J ends lost 3 bases and 4 bases respectively, with 15 bases between them. The CDR3 spells CASSMSGQPSYGYTF. For the CDR3, the DNA is TGTGCCAGTAGTATGAGCGGACAGCCTTCCTATGGCTACACCTTC.

The chain has TRBV25-1 and TRBJ1-2; TRBD1 is a possible D gene (6 bases). Germline loops: CDR1 MGHDK, CDR2 SYGVNS. Trimming took off 5 bases at V and 2 bases at J, with 12 bases between the two ends. The CDR3 totals 14 residues. The CDR3 here is CASSPWGLNYGYTF. The CDR3, as DNA: TGTGCCAGCAGTCCTTGGGGGCTGAACTATGGCTACACCTTC.

The chain couples TRBV11-2 to TRBJ2-2; 7 positions agree with TRBD1. The CDR3 is made up of 15 amino acids. V was pared by 2 bases and J by 8 bases, with 8 bases of the junction left unmatched. In germline, CDR1 is SGHAT, CDR2 FQNNGV. The CDR3 nucleotides read TGTGCCAGCAGCTTAAATCGGGACAGACCTGGGGAGCTGTTTTTT. Translated, it gives CASSLNRDRPGELFF. Variable domain in full (rest from reference TRBV11-2 and TRBJ2-2): EAGVAQSPRYKIIEKRQSVAFWCNPISGHATLYWYQQILGQGPKLLIQFQNNGVVDDSQLPKDRFSAERLKGVDSTLKIQPAKLEDSAVYLCASSLNRDRPGELFFGEGSRLTVL.

The chain links TRBV28 to TRBJ1-2; 12 bases align to TRBD1. There are 15 residues in the CDR3. V dropped 8 bases and J dropped 8; count of bases not matched to a gene: 12. Germline lookup yields CDR1 MDHEN and CDR2 SYDVKM. As DNA, the CDR3 is TGTGCCAGCGCCGGGACAGGGGGCCCTTTAGGCGGCTACACCTTC. Its translation is CASAGTGGPLGGYTF.

This chain connects TRBV15 to TRBJ2-7, with D possibly TRBD2 on 5 matching bases. The germline gives CDR1 LNHNV, CDR2 YYDKDF (reference sequence). V was clipped by 0 bases and J by 5 bases, with 11 bases between them. The CDR3 spans 14 residues. The CDR3: CATSRDRRGNEQYF. The CDR3 DNA sequence: TGTGCCACCAGCAGAGATCGACGGGGTAACGAGCAGTACTTC.

V gene TRBV27 combines with J gene TRBJ2-5; TRBD2 agrees at 11 bases. Germline loops: CDR1 MNHEY, CDR2 SMNVEV (reference sequence). This CDR3 region has 16 residues. The V and J ends lost 6 bases and 3 bases, in that order; junction bases with no gene match: 9. CDR3 residues: CASRALTSGVEETQYF. The CDR3 DNA reads TGTGCCAGCAGAGCCCTGACTAGCGGGGTTGAAGAGACCCAGTACTTC.

This clone was seen more than once but under ten times. This chain uses TRBV5-1 with TRBJ1-5; D call uncertain. Trimming removed 0 bases from V and 8 bases from J, with 27 bases in between. There are 19 residues in the CDR3. CDR1 is SGHRS and CDR2 is YFSETQ in the germline V gene. The CDR3 DNA is TGCGCCAGCAGCTTGGGTCGGGCGGAGGGTCGTAGGAGGAAGAAGCCCCAGCATTTT. Its protein is CASSLGRAEGRRRKKPQHF.

This clone was recorded a few times. V gene TRBV5-1 combines with J gene TRBJ2-7; D uncertain. The length of the CDR3 is 13 residues. V lost 4 bases and J 1 base, leaving 9 bases between the germline ends. Germline-derived CDR1 and CDR2 are SGHRS and YFSETQ. The CDR3 DNA follows: TGCGCCAGCAGCGATCGAGTATCCTACGAGCAGTACTTC. Its translation: CASSDRVSYEQYF.

This clone has just one count. The chain carries TRBV2 and TRBJ2-1, with D unresolved. V was clipped by 7 bases and J by 6 bases, with 10 bases between them. This CDR3 is 12 amino acids long. The germline CDR1 and CDR2 sequences are SNHLY and FYNNEI. This CDR3 is CASTLSGNEQFF. The CDR3 nucleotides read TGTGCCAGCACCTTATCGGGCAATGAGCAGTTCTTC.

This clone was seen more than once but under ten times. The rearrangement links TRBV2 to TRBJ2-7; no reliable D call. Trimming took off 8 bases at V and 3 bases at J, with 8 bases between the two ends. The CDR3 spans 11 residues. Germline CDR1 and CDR2: SNHLY and FYNNEI. The CDR3 loop reads CASGIRYEQYF. CDR3 in DNA: TGTGCCAGCGGCATCCGCTACGAGCAGTACTTC.

This clone has just a few counts. The chain is built from TRBV6-6 and TRBJ2-1, with 8 bases fitting TRBD2. Germline assignment: CDR1 MNHNY and CDR2 SVGAGI (reference sequence). V shed 6 bases and J 5 bases; nucleotides not matched to a gene: 12. The CDR3 is made up of 16 amino acids. DNA of the CDR3: TGTGCCAGCAGCTCCGGACTAGCAGCAGGGGACAATGAGCAGTTCTTC. It yields the protein CASSSGLAAGDNEQFF.

The gene calls are TRBV5-1 and TRBJ2-7; D is ambiguous. Trimming removed 4 bases at V and 4 bases at J, with 12 bases between. The germline V gene encodes CDR1 SGHRS and CDR2 YFSETQ. The CDR3 spans 13 residues. The CDR3 sequence is CASSQNHEYEQYF. The CDR3 DNA sequence: TGCGCCAGCAGCCAAAACCACGAGTACGAGCAGTACTTC.

This clone was seen once. V gene TRBV19 combines with J gene TRBJ1-5; 7 positions match TRBD1. J was trimmed by 2 bases and V by 7 bases; bases with no gene match: 14. The CDR3 totals 17 residues. Germline CDR1 and CDR2: LNHDA and SQIVND (reference sequence). The CDR3 region is CASTPGDRRYGNQPQHF. CDR3 in DNA: TGTGCCAGTACCCCCGGGGACAGAAGGTACGGCAATCAGCCCCAGCATTTT.

The chain recombines TRBV18 with TRBJ1-2, with D unresolved. The CDR3 is 13 residues long. The germline CDR1 and CDR2 sequences are KGHSH and LQKENI. Trimming stripped 5 bases from V and 6 bases from J, with 13 bases between. The CDR3 DNA sequence: TGTGCCAGCTCATACACAGAGAATGATGGCTACACCTTC. This encodes CASSYTENDGYTF.

Comment on this clone: Other nucleotide sequences from this sample produce the same CDR3. V and J are TRBV5-1 and TRBJ2-3; D possibly corresponds to TRBD2 (6 bases). The length of the CDR3 is 14 residues. Germline V gene lookup returns CDR1 SGHRS and CDR2 YFSETQ. The V gene lost 1 base and the J gene lost 1 base, with 7 bases spanning the gap. CDR3 loop: CASSLSGGTDTQYF. CDR3 coding DNA: TGCGCCAGCAGCTTGTCGGGAGGCACAGATACGCAGTATTTT.

The V gene is TRBV28, the J gene TRBJ1-6; TRBD1 might be the D (6 bases). The CDR3 has 18 amino acids. Trimming left V 1 base short and J 0 bases short, with 13 bases between. Germline CDR1 and CDR2: MDHEN and SYDVKM. In nucleotides, the CDR3 is TGTGCCAGCAGTTTATCCCGAACAGGGAGCTCCTATAATTCACCCCTCCACTTT. This sequence encodes CASSLSRTGSSYNSPLHF.

This chain links TRBV6-5 with TRBJ2-7; D gene uncertain. Trimming pared 6 bases from V and 3 bases from J, leaving 9 bases between. CDR1 is MNHEY and CDR2 is SVGAGI in the germline V gene. The CDR3 has 12 residues. CDR3: CASSRPGYEQYF. The CDR3 DNA follows: TGTGCCAGCAGCCGCCCAGGCTACGAGCAGTACTTC.

The V call is TRBV10-1, the J call TRBJ2-2, with D perhaps TRBD2 (5 bases). The V end lost 0 bases, the J end lost 7 bases, and 6 bases lay between the germline ends. The CDR3 sequence is 13 residues long. Germline CDR1 reads WNHNN; CDR2 reads SYGVQD (reference sequence). This chain's CDR3 is CASSESGSGELFF. CDR3 nucleotides: TGCGCCAGCAGTGAGTCGGGGAGCGGGGAGCTGTTTTTT.

The rearrangement uses TRBV7-9 and TRBJ2-3, with D maybe TRBD2 (5 bases). Trimming pared 5 bases from V and 3 bases from J, leaving 24 bases between. The CDR3 runs 18 residues. CDR1 is SEHNR, CDR2 FQNEAQ, per germline (reference sequence). The CDR3 is CASSPESGPSLTTDTQYF. The CDR3 DNA follows: TGTGCCAGCAGCCCCGAGAGCGGACCGAGTTTGACTACAGATACGCAGTATTTT.

This sequence joins TRBV11-2 and TRBJ1-5; D is unresolved. CDR1 and CDR2 (germline): SGHAT, FQNNGV. The CDR3 totals 14 residues. Trimming took 2 bases from V and 7 from J, leaving 12 bases between them. DNA for the CDR3: TGTGCCAGCAGCTTAACGGCAGCGTTACAGCCCCAGCATTTT. Translation: CASSLTAALQPQHF.

This rearrangement joins TRBV27 to TRBJ1-6; 9 bases agree with TRBD1. Losses at the gene ends were 6 bases for V and 6 bases for J; bases not matched to a gene: 3. The germline CDR1 and CDR2 sequences are MNHEY and SMNVEV (reference sequence). CDR3 length: 14 amino acids. CDR3 region: CASSTGQGNSPLHF. The CDR3, as DNA: TGTGCCAGCAGCACGGGACAGGGTAATTCACCCCTCCACTTT.